This T cell receptor beta chain originates from a study of molecular identifiers for immune sequencing clone quantification listed by TCRdb under 2018. Regarding the research as a whole: For a replicate experiment, RNA from approximately 20,000 or 100,000 naive CD8 T cells was divided into five aliquots, and four of the five aliquots were sequenced. This methods study used CD8 T cells to benchmark TCR RNA copy counting and molecular-identifier clustering-based TCR repertoire sequencing (MIDCIRS). Beyond this particular receptor, the publication reports: Even against a background of one million naive CD8 T cells, spiked-in Jurkat TCR RNA amounting to a single cell's worth was reported to be detectable. Modeling estimated 3 to 3.5 recovered TCR RNA copies per cell, compared with around 9.7 by digital PCR, which implies about 30% capture efficiency. In CMV-specific effector cells, over 99% of molecules were held by clones above 20 RNA copies, whereas under 1% of molecules were held by such clones in naive cells. When barcode sub-clustering was omitted, TCR diversity was inflated by chimeric consensus sequences, with chimeras reaching as high as 47%. Naive libraries contained spiked-in Jurkat TCR RNA (roughly 10 copies' worth), which is not part of the donor repertoire. The sizes of highly expanded clones could end up underestimated when identical TCR molecules share a barcode.

There are a few counts of this clonotype. Its cognate antigen has yet to be identified. A read error may produce the germline difference seen at one junction end. The receptor library was made with PCR. The instrument given in TCRdb is Illumina HiSeq 4000. Bulk TCR libraries were generated as previously described, with the TCR primers listed in Table S5 used. Purification of total RNA was performed with the Qiagen AllPrep DNA/RNA kit. Before analysis, reads from multiple sequencing runs of one library were combined. From the authors' description of their analysis: Reads were retained only if the reads had an exact TCR constant sequence, and the retained reads were trimmed to 150 nt and grouped according to their 12-nt molecular barcodes. Reads inside each barcode group were sub-clustered using a 15% Levenshtein threshold, and a quality-weighted consensus sequence was constructed for each RNA molecule. Non-functional sequences were removed, as were lower-count sequences one edit away from another. Based on fitting two negative binomial distributions, any barcode sub-cluster with under 20% of the maximum read count was discarded. TCRdb ran its own pipeline on the public reads, namely fastp trimming at Q25 and MiXCR clone calling, and kept in-frame beta chains. Each CDR3 protein gets just one entry, which takes the most common genes and DNA from the rows behind it. TCRdb, not the authors, supplied the V and J calls. The table for this sample lists around 86,000 distinct CDR3 sequences; under 20% of them were counted only once. Of the sample, around 0.8% falls within the top ten clones.

Libraries of naive CD8 T cells were built from anywhere between about 17,000 and 1,000,000 sorted cells, with 10%, 30% or 50% of the purified RNA used. Naive CD8 T cells, defined as CD8+CD4-CCR7+CD45RA+, were FACS-sorted into RLT Plus buffer on a BD FACSAria II. Detection sensitivity was tested by spiking Jurkat RNA equal to ten TCR copies' worth into samples containing roughly 17,000-1,000,000 naive CD8 T cells. Enrichment of CD8 T cells was done with RosetteSep CD8+ T Cell Enrichment Cocktail plus Ficoll-Paque, and ACK red cell lysis came afterward. Specimen: naive CD8+ T cells from blood, with Jurkat cell RNA spiked in. What this sample's cell subset or site label stands for: FACS-sorted CD8+CD4-CCR7+CD45RA+ naive T cells. This clonotype was sampled from a human donor in good health. Some libraries in this study had Jurkat cell RNA spiked in.

The nucleotide sequence reads as follows: TGCAGCGTTACAACTACACCGGGGGAACCTTACAATGAGCAGCTCTTC. This is translated as CSVTTTPGEPYNEQLF. The sequence links TRBV29-1 to TRBJ2-1; D gene: possibly TRBD2, on 6 matching bases. The germline V gene supplies CDR1 SQVTM and CDR2 ANQGSEA. Measured from the cysteine to the phenylalanine, the CDR3 is 16 residues long. CDR3 DNA is the only sequence kept; it has 48 bases, read in frame from the first base.